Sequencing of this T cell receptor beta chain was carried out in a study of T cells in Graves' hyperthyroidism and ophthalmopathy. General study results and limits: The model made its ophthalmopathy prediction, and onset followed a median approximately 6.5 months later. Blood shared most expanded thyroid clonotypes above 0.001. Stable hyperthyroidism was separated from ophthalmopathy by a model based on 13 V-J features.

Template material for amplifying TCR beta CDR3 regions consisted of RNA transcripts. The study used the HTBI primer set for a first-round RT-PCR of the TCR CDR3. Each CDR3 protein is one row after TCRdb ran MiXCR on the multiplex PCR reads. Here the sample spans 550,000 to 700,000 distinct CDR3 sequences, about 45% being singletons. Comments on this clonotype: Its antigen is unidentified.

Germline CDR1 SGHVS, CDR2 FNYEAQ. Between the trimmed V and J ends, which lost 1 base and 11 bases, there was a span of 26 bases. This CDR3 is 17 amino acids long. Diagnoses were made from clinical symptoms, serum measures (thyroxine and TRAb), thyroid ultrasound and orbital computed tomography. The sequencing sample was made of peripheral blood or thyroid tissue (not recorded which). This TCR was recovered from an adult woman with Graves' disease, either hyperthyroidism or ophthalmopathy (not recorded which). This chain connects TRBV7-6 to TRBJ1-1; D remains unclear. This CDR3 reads CASSLVLPGPTNTGAFF. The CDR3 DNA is TGTGCCAGCAGCTTAGTACTTCCGGGTCCCACGAACACCGGGGCTTTCTTT.